This TCR beta chain came from a study of cytomegalovirus exposure and HLA in healthy donors. For this clone: Its antigen is unidentified.

Regarding the study as a whole: Subsequent analysis of the 95 to 150 validation repertoires found a tendency for first-cohort TCR clusters to co-occur.

The assay was immunoSEQ multiplex PCR, and TCRdb's table has in-frame clones only and misses some. This sample has hundreds of thousands of clones, with about nine tenths found just once. Input material: PBMCs. This TCR was recovered from a woman younger than 30 in good health and CMV-seronegative.

CDR3 nucleotides: TGTGCCAGCAGCTTAGTCCGTCAGGGGGACGGCTACACCTTC. Translation gives CASSLVRQGDGYTF. V usage is TRBV7-9 and J usage is TRBJ1-2; 7 bases fit TRBD1. Unmatched junction bases numbered 7, after V lost 1 base and J lost 8 bases. This CDR3 is 14 amino acids long. Germline CDR1 is SEHNR and CDR2 is FQNEAQ (reference sequence).